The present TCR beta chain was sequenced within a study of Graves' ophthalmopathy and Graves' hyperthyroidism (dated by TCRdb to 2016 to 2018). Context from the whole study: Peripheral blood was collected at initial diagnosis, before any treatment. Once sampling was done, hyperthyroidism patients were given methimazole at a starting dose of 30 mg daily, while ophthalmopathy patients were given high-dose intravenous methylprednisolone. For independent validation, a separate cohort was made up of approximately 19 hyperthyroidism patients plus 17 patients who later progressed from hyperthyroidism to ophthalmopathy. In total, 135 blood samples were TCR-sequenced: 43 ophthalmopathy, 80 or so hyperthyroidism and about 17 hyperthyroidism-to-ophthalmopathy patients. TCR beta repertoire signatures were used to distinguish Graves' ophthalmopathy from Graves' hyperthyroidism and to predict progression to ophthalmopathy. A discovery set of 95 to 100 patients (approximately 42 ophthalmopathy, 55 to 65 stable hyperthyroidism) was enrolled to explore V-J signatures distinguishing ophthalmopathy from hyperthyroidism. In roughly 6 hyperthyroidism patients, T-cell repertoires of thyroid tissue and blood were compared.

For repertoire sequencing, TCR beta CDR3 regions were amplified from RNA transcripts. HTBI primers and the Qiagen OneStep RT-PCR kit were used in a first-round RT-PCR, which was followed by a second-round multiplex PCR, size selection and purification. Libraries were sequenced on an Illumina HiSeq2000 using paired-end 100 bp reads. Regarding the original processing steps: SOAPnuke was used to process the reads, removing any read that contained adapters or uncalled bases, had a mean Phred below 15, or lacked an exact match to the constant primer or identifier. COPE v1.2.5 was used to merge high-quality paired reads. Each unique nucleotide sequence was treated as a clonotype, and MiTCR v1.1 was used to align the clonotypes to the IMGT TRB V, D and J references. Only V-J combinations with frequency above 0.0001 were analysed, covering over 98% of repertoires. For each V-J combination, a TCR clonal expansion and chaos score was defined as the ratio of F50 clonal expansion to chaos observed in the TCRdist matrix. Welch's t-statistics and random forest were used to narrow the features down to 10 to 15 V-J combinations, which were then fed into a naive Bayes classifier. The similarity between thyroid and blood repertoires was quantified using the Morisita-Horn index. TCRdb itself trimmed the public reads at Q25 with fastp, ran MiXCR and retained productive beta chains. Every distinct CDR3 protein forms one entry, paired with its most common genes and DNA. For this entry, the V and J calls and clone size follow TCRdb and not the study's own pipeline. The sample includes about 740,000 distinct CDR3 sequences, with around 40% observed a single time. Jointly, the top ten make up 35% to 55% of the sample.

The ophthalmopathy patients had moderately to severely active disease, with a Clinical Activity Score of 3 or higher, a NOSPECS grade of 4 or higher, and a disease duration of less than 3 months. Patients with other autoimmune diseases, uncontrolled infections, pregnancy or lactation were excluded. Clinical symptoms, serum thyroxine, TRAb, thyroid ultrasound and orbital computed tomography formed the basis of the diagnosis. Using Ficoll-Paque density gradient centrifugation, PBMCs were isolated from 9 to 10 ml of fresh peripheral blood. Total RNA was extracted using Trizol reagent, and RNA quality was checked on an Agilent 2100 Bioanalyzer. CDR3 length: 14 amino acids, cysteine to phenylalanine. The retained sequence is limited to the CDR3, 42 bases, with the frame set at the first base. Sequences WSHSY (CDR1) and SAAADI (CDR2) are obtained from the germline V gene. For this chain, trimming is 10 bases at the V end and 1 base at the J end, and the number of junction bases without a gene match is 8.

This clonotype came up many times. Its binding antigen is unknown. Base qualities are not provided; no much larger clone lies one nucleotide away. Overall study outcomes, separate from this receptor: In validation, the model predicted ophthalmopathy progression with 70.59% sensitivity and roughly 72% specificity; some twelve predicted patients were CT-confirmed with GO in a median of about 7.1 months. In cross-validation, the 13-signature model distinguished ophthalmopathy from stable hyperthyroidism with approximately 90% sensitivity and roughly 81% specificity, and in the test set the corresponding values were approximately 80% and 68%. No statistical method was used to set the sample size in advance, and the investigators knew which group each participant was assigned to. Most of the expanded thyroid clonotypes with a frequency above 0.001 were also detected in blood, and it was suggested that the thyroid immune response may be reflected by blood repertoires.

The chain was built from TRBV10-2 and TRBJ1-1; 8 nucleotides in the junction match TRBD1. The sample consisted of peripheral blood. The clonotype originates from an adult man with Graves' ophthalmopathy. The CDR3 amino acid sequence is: CATARDRWNTEAFF. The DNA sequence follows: TGCGCCACCGCCCGGGACAGGTGGAACACTGAAGCTTTCTTT.